This T cell receptor beta chain was retrieved from a study of T cell responses to AZD1222 COVID-19 vaccine. Study in general: Second doses that came at about 4 or about 12 weeks were put together.

Method: immunoSEQ multiplex PCR; TCRdb's copy keeps in-frame clones and lacks some. This sample yields 75,000 to 100,000 clones, of which 75% to 90% are seen a single time; 2.4% belongs to the top ten. Of note for this clone: Its antigen is undetermined.

Overall study results and limits: Spike-specific TCRs gained breadth and depth after people received two AZD1222 doses. Repertoire sampling happened only post peak T cell response. Mostly white British, mostly female donors; authors suggested clonal diversity may be underestimated.

The input for sequencing was peripheral blood, taken on day 0 of AZD1222 vaccination. This clonotype was obtained from an adult in good health.

The CDR3 loop is CASSLVSDQPQHF. DNA of the CDR3: TGTGCCAGCAGTTTAGTGAGCGATCAGCCCCAGCATTTT. The genes are TRBV12-3 or TRBV12-4 and TRBJ1-5; D ambiguous. Trimming left V 1 base short and J 5 bases short, with 6 bases between. CDR3 length: 13 amino acids.